Given below is one T cell receptor beta chain in context. Its antigen is undetermined. Profiling relied on immunoSEQ multiplex PCR, and the TCRdb table lists in-frame clones only, not all of them. The sample shows about 94,000 clones, roughly 91% of them seen only once. This specimen comes from a study of graft-versus-host responses after intestinal transplantation. Study at large: Recipients had multivisceral, liver-intestinal, or isolated intestinal transplants. Every recipient had anti-thymocyte globulin induction and roughly three years of tacrolimus plus steroids. Findings of the study overall: Peak levels of circulating GvH clones tracked with early post-transplant HvG declines.

V gave up 6 bases and J gave up 6 bases; unmatched junction bases: 22. CDR1 PRHDT and CDR2 FYEKMQ come from the germline V gene (reference sequence). The CDR3 length is 19 residues. The genes are TRBV13 and TRBJ1-1, with TRBD1 matching 10 bases. The TCR sequence derives from a human donor who received an intestinal transplant. The sequencing here drew on unstimulated CD8+ T cells sorted from spleen or lymph node cells, taken before intestinal transplant. CDR3 DNA: TGTGCCAGCAGTCCGGAAATAACGGGACAGGGGCATTTCACTCCTGAAGCTTTCTTT. As protein: CASSPEITGQGHFTPEAFF. The entire variable domain, with the rest obtained from reference TRBV13 and TRBJ1-1, is as follows: AAGVIQSPRHLIKEKRETATLKCYPIPRHDTVYWYQQGPGQDPQFLISFYEKMQSDKGSIPDRFSAQQFSDYHSELNMSSLELGDSALYFCASSPEITGQGHFTPEAFFGQGTRLTVV.